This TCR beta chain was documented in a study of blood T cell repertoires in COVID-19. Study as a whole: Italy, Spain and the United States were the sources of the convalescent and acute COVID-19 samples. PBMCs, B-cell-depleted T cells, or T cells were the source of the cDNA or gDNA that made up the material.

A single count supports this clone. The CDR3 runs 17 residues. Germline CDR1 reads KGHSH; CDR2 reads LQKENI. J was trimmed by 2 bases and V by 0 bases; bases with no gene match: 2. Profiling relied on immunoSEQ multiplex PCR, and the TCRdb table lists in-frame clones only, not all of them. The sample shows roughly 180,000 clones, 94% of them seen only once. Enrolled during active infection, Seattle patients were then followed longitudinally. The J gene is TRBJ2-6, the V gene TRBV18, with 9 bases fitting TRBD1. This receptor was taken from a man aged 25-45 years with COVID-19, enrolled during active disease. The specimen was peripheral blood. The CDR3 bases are TGTGCCAGCTCACCACCCCGGGACAGGGCTGGGGCCAACGTCCTGACTTTC. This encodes CASSPPRDRAGANVLTF.